This T cell receptor (beta chain) originates from a study of T cells after yellow fever vaccination. The sample holds a few counts of this clonotype. TCRdb called the 5' RACE reads again in MiXCR, with one record for every CDR3 protein. There are more than 300,000 distinct CDR3 sequences in the sample; roughly 4.3% occur only once, and roughly 19% lies in the top ten. The source was PBMCs, collected 15 days after the yellow fever booster vaccination. This receptor was identified in a man between 18 and 29 years old who received the YFV17D yellow fever vaccine.

The CDR3 DNA reads TGTGCCAGCAGTCGAGACGGGACTAGCAATACGCAGTATTTT. Amino acids: CASSRDGTSNTQYF. V gene TRBV12-3 or TRBV12-4 combines with J gene TRBJ2-3, with 9 bases matching TRBD2. J was trimmed by 7 bases and V by 5 bases; bases with no gene match: 7. CDR3 length: 14 amino acids.